The clone carrying this TCR beta chain appeared a few times. Its antigen is unknown. Preparation of the TCRbeta library was carried out with unique molecular identifiers. TCRdb ran MiXCR on the PCR reads and lists one entry per CDR3 protein. The sample carries around 450,000 distinct CDR3 sequences, 15% to 20% recorded once. This sample is drawn from a study of T-cell reconstitution after alpha-beta-depleted transplantation in children. Per germline, CDR1 SQVTM and CDR2 ANQGSEA. The CDR3 length is 13 residues. With 4 bases clipped from V and 4 bases from J, the junction kept 4 bases outside the gene matches. Findings of the study overall: It was newly produced T cells that mostly accounted for T-cell counts and diversity one year after transplant.

The V call is TRBV29-1, the J call TRBJ2-1; 7 bases align to TRBD1. The sample consisted of PBMCs, mostly from graft donor cells, taken 360 days after TCRalphabeta/CD19-depleted stem cell transplant. This receptor was obtained from a boy under two years old who had a stem cell transplant for Wiskott-Aldrich syndrome, so the T cells may come from the graft donor. In DNA form, the CDR3 reads TGCAGCGTTGTAGGGGGACAGTACAATGAGCAGTTCTTC. Its protein is CSVVGGQYNEQFF.